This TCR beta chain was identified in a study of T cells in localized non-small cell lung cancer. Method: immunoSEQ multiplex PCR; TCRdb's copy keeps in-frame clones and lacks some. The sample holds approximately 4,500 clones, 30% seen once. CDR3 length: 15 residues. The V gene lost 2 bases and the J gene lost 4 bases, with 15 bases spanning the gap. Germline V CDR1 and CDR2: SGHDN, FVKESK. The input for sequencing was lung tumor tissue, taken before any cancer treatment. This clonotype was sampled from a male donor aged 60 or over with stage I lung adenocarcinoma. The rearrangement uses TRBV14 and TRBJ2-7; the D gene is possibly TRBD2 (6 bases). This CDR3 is CASSQFGGGGYEQYF. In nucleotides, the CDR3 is TGTGCCAGCAGCCAATTCGGGGGAGGAGGATACGAGCAGTACTTC. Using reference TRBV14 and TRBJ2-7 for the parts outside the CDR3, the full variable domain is EAGVTQFPSHSVIEKGQTVTLRCDPISGHDNLYWYRRVMGKEIKFLLHFVKESKQDESGMPNNRFLAERTGGTYSTLKVQPAELEDSGVYFCASSQFGGGGYEQYFGPGTRLTVT.